This entry is about one T cell receptor (beta chain). This specimen belongs to a study of blood T cell repertoires in COVID-19. For the study at large: The cDNA or gDNA used as material had been derived from T cells, B-cell-depleted T cells, or PBMCs.

Profiled with immunoSEQ multiplex PCR; TCRdb holds only in-frame clones, not every one. Here the sample spans a few hundred thousand clones, around 89% being singletons. Germline loops: CDR1 MNHEY, CDR2 SVGAGI. The CDR3 is 13 amino acids. With 0 bases removed from V and 14 bases from J, the gap between germline ends came to 16 bases. The sample was peripheral blood. The receptor was isolated from a man aged 25-45 years with acute or convalescent COVID-19. V and J are TRBV6-5 and TRBJ1-2; maybe TRBD1 (6 bases). The CDR3 coding sequence is TGTGCCAGCAGTTACTCATACAGGGAGGGGATGACCTTC. Encoded protein: CASSYSYREGMTF.